Sequencing of this T cell receptor beta chain was carried out in a study of PD-L1 blockade in urothelial cancer. Per germline, CDR1 MDHEN and CDR2 SYDVKM. This CDR3 has 13 amino acids. V trimming: 6 bases; J trimming: 3 bases; junction bases outside the gene matches: 2. TCRdb's table, derived via immunoSEQ multiplex PCR, lists solely in-frame clones and lacks some. Among 20,000 to 25,000 clones, roughly 80% were seen once, and the ten largest hold 8% to 10%. V is TRBV28 and J is TRBJ1-5, with 7 bases lining up with TRBD1. The origin of this receptor is a man in his 70s with urothelial cancer. Sequenced here: PBMCs, sampled around atezolizumab (anti-PD-L1) treatment. CDR3 amino acids: CASRGQYNQPQHF. In DNA form, the CDR3 reads TGTGCCAGCAGGGGACAGTACAATCAGCCCCAGCATTTT.